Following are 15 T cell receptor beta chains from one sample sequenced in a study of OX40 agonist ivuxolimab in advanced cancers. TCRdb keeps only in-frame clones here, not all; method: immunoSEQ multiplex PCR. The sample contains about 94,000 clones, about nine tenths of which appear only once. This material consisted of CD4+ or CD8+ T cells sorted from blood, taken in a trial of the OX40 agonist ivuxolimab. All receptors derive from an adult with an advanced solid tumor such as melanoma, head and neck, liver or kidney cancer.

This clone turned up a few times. The CDR3 DNA sequence: TGCGCCAGCAGCTTGGAAGGGGTGAGCAATCAGCCCCAGCATTTT. Translating gives CASSLEGVSNQPQHF. The rearrangement joins TRBV5-1 to TRBJ1-5; weak D call: TRBD1 (5 bases). Trimming took 0 bases from V and 1 from J, leaving 8 bases between them. Germline assignment: CDR1 SGHRS and CDR2 YFSETQ. The CDR3 sequence is 15 residues long.

This CDR3 reads CASSYQPQHF. Here the CDR3 DNA reads TGTGCCAGCAGTTATCAGCCCCAGCATTTT. J is TRBJ1-5 and V is TRBV6-6; D is unclear. CDR3 length equals 10 residues. Trimming left V 3 bases short and J 6 bases short, with 0 bases between. Looked up from germline, CDR1 is MNHNY and CDR2 is SVGAGI (reference sequence).

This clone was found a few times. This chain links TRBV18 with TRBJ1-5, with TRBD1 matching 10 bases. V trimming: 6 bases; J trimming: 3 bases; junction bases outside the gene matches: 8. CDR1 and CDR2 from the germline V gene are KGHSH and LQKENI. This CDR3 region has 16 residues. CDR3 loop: CASSPETGGLNQPQHF. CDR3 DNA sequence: TGTGCCAGCTCGCCAGAGACAGGGGGCCTCAATCAGCCCCAGCATTTT.

The CDR3 loop is CASSTPGAVSRAFF. The CDR3 DNA reads as TGTGCCAGCAGTACCCCAGGGGCCGTGAGTAGAGCTTTCTTT. The chain recombines TRBV6-1 with TRBJ1-1; a possible D gene is TRBD1 (6 bases). Germline-derived CDR1 and CDR2 are MNHNS and SASEGT. The ends were cut back, 5 bases at V and 10 bases at J, with 20 bases in the middle. CDR3 length: 14 amino acids.

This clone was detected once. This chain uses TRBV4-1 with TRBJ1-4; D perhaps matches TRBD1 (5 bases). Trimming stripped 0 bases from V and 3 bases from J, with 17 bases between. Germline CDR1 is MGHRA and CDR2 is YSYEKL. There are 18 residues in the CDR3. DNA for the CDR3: TGCGCCAGCAGCCAAGAGGGTGGACAAGCCGGTGCTAATGAAAAACTGTTTTTT. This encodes CASSQEGGQAGANEKLFF.

CDR3 sequence (DNA): TGCGCCAGCAGCCAAGTCTGGTCGCAGACCCCCTACGAGCAGTACTTC. Translated, it gives CASSQVWSQTPYEQYF. The J gene is TRBJ2-7, the V gene TRBV4-1; D not certain. The germline gives CDR1 MGHRA, CDR2 YSYEKL. The CDR3 loop spans 16 amino acids. With 1 base removed from V and 2 bases from J, the gap between germline ends came to 15 bases.

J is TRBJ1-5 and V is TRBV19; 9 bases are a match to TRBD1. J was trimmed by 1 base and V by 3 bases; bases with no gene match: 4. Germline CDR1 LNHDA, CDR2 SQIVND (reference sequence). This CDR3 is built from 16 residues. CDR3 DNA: TGTGCCAGTAGTATTTGGGGACAGGGCAGCAATCAGCCCCAGCATTTT. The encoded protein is CASSIWGQGSNQPQHF.

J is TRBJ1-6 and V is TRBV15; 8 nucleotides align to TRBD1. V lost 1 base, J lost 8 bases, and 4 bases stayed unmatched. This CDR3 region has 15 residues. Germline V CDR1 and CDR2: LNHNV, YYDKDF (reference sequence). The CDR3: CATSRADRVYSPLHF. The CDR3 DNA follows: TGTGCCACCAGCAGAGCGGACAGGGTTTATTCACCCCTCCACTTT.

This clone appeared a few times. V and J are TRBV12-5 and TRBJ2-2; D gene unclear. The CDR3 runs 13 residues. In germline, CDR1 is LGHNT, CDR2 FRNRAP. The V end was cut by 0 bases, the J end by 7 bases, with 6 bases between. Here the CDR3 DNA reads TGTGCTAGTGGTTTGGTAAATGGCGGGGAGCTGTTTTTT. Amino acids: CASGLVNGGELFF.

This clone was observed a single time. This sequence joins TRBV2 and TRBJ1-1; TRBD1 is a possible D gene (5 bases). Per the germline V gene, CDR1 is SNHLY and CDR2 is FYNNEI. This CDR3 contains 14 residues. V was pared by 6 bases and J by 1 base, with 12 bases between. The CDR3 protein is CASRTDTTNTEAFF. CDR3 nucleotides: TGTGCCAGCAGGACGGACACAACGAACACTGAAGCTTTCTTT.

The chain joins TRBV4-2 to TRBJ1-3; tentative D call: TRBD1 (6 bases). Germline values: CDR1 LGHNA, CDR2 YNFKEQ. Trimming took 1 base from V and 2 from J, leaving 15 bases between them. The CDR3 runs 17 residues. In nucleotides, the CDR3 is TGTGCCAGCAGCCAAGCGGTTGGGACACAGACTGGAAACACCATATATTTT. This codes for CASSQAVGTQTGNTIYF.

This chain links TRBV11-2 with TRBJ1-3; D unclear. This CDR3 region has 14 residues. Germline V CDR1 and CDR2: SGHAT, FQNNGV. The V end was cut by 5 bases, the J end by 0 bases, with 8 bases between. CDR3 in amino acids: CASSVSFSGNTIYF. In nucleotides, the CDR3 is TGTGCCAGCAGCGTGTCCTTCTCTGGAAACACCATATATTTT.

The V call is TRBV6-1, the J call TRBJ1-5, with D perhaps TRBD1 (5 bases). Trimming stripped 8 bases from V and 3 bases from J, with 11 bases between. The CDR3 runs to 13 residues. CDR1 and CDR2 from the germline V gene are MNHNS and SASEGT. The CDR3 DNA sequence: TGTGCCAGCCACGGGACGGTCAATCAGCCCCAGCATTTT. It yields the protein CASHGTVNQPQHF.

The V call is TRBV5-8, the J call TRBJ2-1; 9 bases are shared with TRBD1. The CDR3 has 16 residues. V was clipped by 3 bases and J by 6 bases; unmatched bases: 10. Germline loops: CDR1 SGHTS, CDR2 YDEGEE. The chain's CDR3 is CASSYPGTGTANEQFF. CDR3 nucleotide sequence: TGTGCCAGCAGCTACCCCGGGACAGGGACCGCCAATGAGCAGTTCTTC.

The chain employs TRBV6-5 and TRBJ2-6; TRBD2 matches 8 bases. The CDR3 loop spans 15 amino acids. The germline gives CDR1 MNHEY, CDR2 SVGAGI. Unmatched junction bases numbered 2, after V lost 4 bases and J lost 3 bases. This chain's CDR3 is CASSSGGLGANVLTF. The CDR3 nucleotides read TGTGCCAGCAGTTCGGGGGGGCTTGGGGCCAACGTCCTGACTTTC.